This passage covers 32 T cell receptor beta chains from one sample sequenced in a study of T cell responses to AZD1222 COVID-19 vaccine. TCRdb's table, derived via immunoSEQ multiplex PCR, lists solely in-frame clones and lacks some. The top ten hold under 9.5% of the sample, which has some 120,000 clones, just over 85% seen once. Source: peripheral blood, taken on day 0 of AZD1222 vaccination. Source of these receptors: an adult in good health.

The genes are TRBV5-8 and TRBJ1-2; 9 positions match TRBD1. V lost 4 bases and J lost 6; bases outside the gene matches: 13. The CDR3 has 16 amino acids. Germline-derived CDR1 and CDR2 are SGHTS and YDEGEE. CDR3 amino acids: CASSLVGWDREDGYTF. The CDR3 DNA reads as TGTGCCAGCAGCCTTGTGGGATGGGACAGGGAGGATGGCTACACCTTC.

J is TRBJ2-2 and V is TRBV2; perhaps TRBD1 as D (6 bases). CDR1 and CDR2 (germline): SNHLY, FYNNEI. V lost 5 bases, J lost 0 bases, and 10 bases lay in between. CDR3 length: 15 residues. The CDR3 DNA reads TGTGCCAGCAGTCCCCAGGGGACGAACACCGGGGAGCTGTTTTTT. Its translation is CASSPQGTNTGELFF.

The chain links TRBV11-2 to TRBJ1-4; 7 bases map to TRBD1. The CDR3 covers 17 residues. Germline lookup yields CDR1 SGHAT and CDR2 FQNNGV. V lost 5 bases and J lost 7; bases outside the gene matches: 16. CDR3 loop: CASSQGVLAGEGEKLFF. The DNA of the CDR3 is TGTGCCAGCAGCCAGGGGGTCTTGGCAGGGGAAGGTGAAAAACTGTTTTTT.

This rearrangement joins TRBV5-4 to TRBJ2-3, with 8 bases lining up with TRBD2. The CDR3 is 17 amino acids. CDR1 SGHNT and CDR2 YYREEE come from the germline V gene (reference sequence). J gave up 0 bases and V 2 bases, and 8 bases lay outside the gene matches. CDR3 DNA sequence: TGTGCCAGCAGCTTACCCGGGGGGGCCTTAAGCACAGATACGCAGTATTTT. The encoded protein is CASSLPGGALSTDTQYF.

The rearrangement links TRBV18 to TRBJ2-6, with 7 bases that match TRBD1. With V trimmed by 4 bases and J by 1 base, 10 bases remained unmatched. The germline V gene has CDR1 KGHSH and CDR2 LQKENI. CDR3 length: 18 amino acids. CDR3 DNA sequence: TGTGCCAGCTCACTATCGACAGGGATATCGTCTGGGGCCAACGTCCTGACTTTC. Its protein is CASSLSTGISSGANVLTF.

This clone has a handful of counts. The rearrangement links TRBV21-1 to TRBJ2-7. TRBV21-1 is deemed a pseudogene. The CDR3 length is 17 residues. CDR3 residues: CASSKESPGTETYEQYF. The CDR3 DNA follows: TGTGCCAGCAGCAAAGAAAGTCCCGGGACGGAGACCTACGAGCAGTACTTC.

CDR3 DNA sequence: TGTGCCAGCAGTTTACTTGCCTACGAGCAGTACTTC. It yields the protein CASSLLAYEQYF. V and J are TRBV28 and TRBJ2-7; the D is unclear. This CDR3 contains 12 residues. V lost 2 bases and J 2 bases, leaving 4 bases between the germline ends. Germline V CDR1 and CDR2: MDHEN, SYDVKM. Complete variable domain (other parts from reference TRBV28 and TRBJ2-7): DVKVTQSSRYLVKRTGEKVFLECVQDMDHENMFWYRQDPGLGLRLIYFSYDVKMKEKGDIPEGYSVSREKKERFSLILESASTNQTSMYLCASSLLAYEQYFGPGTRLTVT.

The CDR3 coding sequence is TGTGCCAGCAGTTCCCCCTCAGGGGTCCGAAACACTGAAGCTTTCTTT. Translated, it gives CASSSPSGVRNTEAFF. This chain uses TRBV28 with TRBJ1-1, with D possibly matching TRBD1 (6 bases). Trimming cost V 4 bases and J 2 bases, with 17 bases left between them. The germline CDR1 and CDR2 sequences are MDHEN and SYDVKM. This CDR3 has 16 amino acids.

The CDR3 here is CASSLGTRLRTDTQYF. The CDR3 DNA is TGTGCCAGTAGTTTGGGGACACGTCTCCGCACAGATACGCAGTATTTT. This rearrangement joins TRBV19 to TRBJ2-3; D is perhaps TRBD1 (6 bases). The germline gives CDR1 LNHDA, CDR2 SQIVND (reference sequence). The CDR3 spans 16 residues. The V gene lost 5 bases and the J gene lost 1 base, with 16 bases spanning the gap.

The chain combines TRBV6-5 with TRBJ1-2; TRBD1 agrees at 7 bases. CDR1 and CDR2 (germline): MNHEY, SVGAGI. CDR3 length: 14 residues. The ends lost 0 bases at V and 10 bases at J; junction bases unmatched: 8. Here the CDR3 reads CASSYSTGEKVYTF. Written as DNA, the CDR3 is TGTGCCAGCAGTTACTCTACAGGGGAGAAGGTCTACACCTTC.

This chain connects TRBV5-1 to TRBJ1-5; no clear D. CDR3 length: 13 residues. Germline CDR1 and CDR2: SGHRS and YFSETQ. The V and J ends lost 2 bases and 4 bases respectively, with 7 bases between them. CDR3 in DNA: TGCGCCAGCAGCTTCGGAGAGAATCAGCCCCAGCATTTT. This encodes CASSFGENQPQHF.

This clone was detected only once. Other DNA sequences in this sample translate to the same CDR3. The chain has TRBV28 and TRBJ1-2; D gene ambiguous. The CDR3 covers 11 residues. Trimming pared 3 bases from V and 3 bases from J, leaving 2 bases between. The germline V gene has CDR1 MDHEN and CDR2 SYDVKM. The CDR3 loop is CASSLDYGYTF. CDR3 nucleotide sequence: TGTGCCAGCAGTTTGGACTATGGCTACACCTTC.

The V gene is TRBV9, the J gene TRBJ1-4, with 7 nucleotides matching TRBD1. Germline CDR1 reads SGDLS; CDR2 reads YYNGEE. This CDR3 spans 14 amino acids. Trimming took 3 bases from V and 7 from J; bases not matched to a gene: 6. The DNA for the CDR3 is TGTGCCAGCAGCGGACAGGGATGGGGTGAAAAACTGTTTTTT. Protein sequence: CASSGQGWGEKLFF.

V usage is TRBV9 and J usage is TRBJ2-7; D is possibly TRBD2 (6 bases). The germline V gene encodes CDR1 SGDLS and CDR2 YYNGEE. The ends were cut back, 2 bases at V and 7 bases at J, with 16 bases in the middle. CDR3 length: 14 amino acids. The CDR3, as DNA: TGTGCCAGCAGCGTCGGGGAGGTAGGAAGGGAGCAGTACTTC. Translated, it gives CASSVGEVGREQYF.

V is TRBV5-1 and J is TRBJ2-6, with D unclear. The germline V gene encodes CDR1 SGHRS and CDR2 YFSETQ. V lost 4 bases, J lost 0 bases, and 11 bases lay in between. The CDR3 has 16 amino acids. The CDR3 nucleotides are TGCGCCAGCAGCATCGCCACTCGCTCTGGGGCCAACGTCCTGACTTTC. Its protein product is CASSIATRSGANVLTF.

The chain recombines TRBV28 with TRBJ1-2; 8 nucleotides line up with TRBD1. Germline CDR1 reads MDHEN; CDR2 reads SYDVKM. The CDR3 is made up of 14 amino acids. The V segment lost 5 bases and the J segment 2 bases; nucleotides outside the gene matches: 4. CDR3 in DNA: TGTGCCAGCAGTGCTAACAGGGGGAACTATGGCTACACCTTC. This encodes CASSANRGNYGYTF.

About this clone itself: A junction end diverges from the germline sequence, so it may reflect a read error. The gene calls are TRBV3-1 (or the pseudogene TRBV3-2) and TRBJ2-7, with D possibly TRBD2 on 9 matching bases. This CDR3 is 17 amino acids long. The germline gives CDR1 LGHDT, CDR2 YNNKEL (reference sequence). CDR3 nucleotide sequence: TGTGCCAGCAGCCAATTTAGCGCCGGGACAGGAGGACTAGCGCCTCACTTC. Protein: CASSQFSAGTGGLAPHF.

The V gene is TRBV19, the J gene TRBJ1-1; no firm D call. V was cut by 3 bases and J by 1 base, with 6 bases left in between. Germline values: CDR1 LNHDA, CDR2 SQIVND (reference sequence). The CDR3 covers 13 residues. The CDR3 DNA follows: TGTGCCAGTAGTATTTACCCGAACACTGAAGCTTTCTTT. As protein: CASSIYPNTEAFF.

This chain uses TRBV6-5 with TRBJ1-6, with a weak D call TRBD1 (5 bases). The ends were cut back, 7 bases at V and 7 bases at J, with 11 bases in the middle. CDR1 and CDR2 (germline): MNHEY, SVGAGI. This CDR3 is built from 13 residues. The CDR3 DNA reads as TGTGCCAGCATCCGCCAGGGAAATTCACCCCTCCACTTT. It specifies CASIRQGNSPLHF.

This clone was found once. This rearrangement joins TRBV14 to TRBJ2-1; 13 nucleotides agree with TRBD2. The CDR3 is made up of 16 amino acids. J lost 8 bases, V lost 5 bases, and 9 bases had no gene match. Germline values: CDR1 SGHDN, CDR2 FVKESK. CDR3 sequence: CASSNQGLAGAHEQFF. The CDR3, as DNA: TGTGCCAGCAGCAACCAAGGACTAGCGGGAGCCCATGAGCAGTTCTTC.

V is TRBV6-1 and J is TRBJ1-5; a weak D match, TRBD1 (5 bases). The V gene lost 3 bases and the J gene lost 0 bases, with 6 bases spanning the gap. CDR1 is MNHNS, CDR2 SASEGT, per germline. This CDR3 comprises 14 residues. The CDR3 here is CASSEQGSNQPQHF. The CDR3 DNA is TGTGCCAGCAGTGAGCAGGGTAGCAATCAGCCCCAGCATTTT.

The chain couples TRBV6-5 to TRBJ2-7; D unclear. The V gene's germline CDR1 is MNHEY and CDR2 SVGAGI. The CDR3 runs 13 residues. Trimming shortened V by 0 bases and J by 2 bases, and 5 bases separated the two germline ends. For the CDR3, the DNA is TGTGCCAGCAGTTACTCTTCCGCCTACGAGCAGTACTTC. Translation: CASSYSSAYEQYF.

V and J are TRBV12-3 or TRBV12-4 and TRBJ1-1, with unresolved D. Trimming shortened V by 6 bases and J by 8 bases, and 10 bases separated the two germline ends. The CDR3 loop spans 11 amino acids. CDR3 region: CASSPRSEAFF. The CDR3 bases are TGTGCCAGCAGCCCCCGTTCGGAAGCTTTCTTT.

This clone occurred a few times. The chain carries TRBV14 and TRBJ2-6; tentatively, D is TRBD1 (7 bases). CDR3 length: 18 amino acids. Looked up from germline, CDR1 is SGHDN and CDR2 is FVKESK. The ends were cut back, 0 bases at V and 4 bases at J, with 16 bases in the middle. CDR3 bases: TGTGCCAGCAGCCAAGATAGGCGGGACAGTACCGGGGCCAACGTCCTGACTTTC. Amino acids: CASSQDRRDSTGANVLTF.

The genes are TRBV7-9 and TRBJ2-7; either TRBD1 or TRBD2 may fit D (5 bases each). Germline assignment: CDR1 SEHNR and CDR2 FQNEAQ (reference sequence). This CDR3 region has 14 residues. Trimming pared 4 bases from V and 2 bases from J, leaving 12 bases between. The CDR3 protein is CASSSTGRTYEQYF. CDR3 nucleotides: TGTGCCAGCAGCTCGACGGGACGTACCTACGAGCAGTACTTC. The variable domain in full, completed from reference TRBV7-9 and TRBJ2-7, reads DTGVSQNPRHKITKRGQNVTFRCDPISEHNRLYWYRQTLGQGPEFLTYFQNEAQLEKSRLLSDRFSAERPKGSFSTLEIQRTEQGDSAMYLCASSSTGRTYEQYFGPGTRLTVT.

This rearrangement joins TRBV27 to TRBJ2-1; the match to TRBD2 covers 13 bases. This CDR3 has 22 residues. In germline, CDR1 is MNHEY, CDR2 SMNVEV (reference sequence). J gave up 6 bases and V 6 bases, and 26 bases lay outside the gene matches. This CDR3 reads CASSPHPGRTSGGQTPGNEQFF. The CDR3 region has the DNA TGTGCCAGCAGCCCCCACCCCGGGCGGACTAGCGGGGGCCAAACGCCTGGCAATGAGCAGTTCTTC.

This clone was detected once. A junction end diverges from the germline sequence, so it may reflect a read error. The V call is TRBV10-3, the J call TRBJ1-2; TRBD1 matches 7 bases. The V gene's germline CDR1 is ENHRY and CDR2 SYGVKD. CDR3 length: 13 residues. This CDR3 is CALRGGDHYGYTF. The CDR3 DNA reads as TGTGCCCTCAGGGGGGGGGATCACTATGGCTACACCTTC.

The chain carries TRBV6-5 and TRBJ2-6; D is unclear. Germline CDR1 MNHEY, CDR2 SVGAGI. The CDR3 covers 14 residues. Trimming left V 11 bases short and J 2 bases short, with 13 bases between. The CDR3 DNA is TGTGCCGGCTCTAGGTATGCTGGGGCCAACGTCCTGACTTTC. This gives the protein CAGSRYAGANVLTF.

In DNA form, the CDR3 reads TGCGCCAGCAGTGACAGGGGATTGAGAACCGGGGAGCTGTTTTTT. Protein sequence: CASSDRGLRTGELFF. The genes are TRBV10-1 and TRBJ2-2, with D tentatively TRBD1 (6 bases). Per germline, CDR1 WNHNN and CDR2 SYGVQD (reference sequence). Trimming shortened V by 3 bases and J by 5 bases, and 13 bases separated the two germline ends. The CDR3 loop spans 15 amino acids.

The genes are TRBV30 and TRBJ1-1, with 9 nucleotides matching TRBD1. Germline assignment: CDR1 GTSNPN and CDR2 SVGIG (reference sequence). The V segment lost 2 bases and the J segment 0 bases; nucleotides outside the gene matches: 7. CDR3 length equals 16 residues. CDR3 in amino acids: CAWSLQGQGMNTEAFF. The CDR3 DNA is TGTGCCTGGAGTCTACAGGGACAGGGAATGAACACTGAAGCTTTCTTT.

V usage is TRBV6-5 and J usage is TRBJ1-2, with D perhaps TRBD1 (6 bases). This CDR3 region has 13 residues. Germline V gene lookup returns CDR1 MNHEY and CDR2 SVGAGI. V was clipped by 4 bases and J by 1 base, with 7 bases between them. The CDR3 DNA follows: TGTGCCAGCAGTTCACAGGGTAACTATGGCTACACCTTC. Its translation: CASSSQGNYGYTF.

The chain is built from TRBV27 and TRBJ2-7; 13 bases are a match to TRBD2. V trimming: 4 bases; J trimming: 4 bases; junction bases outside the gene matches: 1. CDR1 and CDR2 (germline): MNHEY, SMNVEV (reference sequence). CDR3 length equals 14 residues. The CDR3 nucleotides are TGTGCCAGCAGTTCGACTAGCGGGAGGTACGAGCAGTACTTC. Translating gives CASSSTSGRYEQYF.